This record covers a single T cell receptor (beta chain). Its target is unknown. Germline V lookup: CDR1 LNHDA, CDR2 SQIVND (reference sequence). Losses at the gene ends were 6 bases for V and 1 base for J; bases not matched to a gene: 9. The CDR3 loop spans 16 amino acids. The study sampled nominally healthy donors, though unrecorded immune exposures were likely. A multiplex PCR was run with 60 Vbeta primers and 13 Jbeta primers. The method was immunoSEQ multiplex PCR; TCRdb's version includes in-frame clones alone and lacks a portion of them. This sample lists 60,000 to 70,000 clones; its ten largest clones have 15% to 20%. These data originate in a study of cytomegalovirus exposure and HLA in healthy donors. Study results and caveats: The likely explanation for a cluster of highly shared sequence variants was sequencing artifact. The study had only CMV serostatus as immune exposure information.

The origin of this receptor is a boy between 5 and 17 years old in good health and CMV-seronegative. The chain carries TRBV19 and TRBJ2-1; 7 bases map to TRBD1. Material: PBMCs. CDR3 loop: CASRGWDSRSYNEQFF. DNA of the CDR3: TGTGCCAGTAGGGGATGGGACAGTCGATCCTACAATGAGCAGTTCTTC.